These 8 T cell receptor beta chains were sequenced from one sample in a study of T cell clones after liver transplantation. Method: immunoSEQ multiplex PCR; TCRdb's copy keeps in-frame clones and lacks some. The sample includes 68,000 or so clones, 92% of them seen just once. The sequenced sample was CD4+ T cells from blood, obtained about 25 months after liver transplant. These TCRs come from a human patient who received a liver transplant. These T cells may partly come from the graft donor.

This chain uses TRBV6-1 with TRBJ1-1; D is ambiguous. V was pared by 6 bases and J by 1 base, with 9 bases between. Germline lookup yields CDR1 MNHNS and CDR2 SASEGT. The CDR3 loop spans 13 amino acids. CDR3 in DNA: TGTGCCAGCAGGGACCAAAAGAACACTGAAGCTTTCTTT. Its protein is CASRDQKNTEAFF.

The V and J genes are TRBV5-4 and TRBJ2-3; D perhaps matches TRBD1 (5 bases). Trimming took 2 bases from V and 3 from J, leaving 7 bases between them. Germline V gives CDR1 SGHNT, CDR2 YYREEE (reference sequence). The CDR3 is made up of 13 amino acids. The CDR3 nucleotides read TGTGCCAGCAGCTTTCAGGGAACAGATACGCAGTATTTT. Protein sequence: CASSFQGTDTQYF.

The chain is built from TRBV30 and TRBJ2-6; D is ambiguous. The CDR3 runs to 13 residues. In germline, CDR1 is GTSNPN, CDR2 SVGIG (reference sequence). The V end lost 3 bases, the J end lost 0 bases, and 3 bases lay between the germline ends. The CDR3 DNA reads TGTGCCTGGAGAATCTCTGGGGCCAACGTCCTGACTTTC. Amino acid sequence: CAWRISGANVLTF.

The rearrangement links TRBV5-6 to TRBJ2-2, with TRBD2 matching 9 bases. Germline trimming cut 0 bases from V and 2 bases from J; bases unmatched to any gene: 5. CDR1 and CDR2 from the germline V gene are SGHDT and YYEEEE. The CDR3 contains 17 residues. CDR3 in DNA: TGTGCCAGCAGCTTGGGGCTAGCGGGAATTAACACCGGGGAGCTGTTTTTT. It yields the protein CASSLGLAGINTGELFF.

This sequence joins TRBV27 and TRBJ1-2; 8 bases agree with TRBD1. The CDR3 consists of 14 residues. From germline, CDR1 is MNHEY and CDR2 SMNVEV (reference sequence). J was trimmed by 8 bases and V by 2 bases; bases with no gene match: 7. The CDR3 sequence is CASSLHGQGKGYTF. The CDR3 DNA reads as TGTGCCAGCAGTTTACACGGACAGGGAAAAGGCTACACCTTC.

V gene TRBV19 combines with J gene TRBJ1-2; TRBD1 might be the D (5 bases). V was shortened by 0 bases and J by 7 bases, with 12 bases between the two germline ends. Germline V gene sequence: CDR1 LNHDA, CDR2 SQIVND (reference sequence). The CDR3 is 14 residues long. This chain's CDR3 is CASSIDQGRSGYTF. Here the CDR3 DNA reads TGTGCCAGTAGTATAGATCAGGGCAGGAGTGGCTACACCTTC.

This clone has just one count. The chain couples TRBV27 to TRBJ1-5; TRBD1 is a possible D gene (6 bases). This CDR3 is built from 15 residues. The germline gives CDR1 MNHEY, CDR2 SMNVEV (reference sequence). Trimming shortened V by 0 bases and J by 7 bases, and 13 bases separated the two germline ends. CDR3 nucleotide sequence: TGTGCCAGCAGTTTATCGTTACGGAGGGGGCAGCCCCAGCATTTT. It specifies CASSLSLRRGQPQHF.

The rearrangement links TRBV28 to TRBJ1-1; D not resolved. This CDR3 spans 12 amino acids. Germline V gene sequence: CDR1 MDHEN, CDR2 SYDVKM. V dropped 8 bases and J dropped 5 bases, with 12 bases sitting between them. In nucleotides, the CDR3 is TGTGCCAGCTTAGGAGGACGGACTGAAGCTTTCTTT. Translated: CASLGGRTEAFF.